One sample yielded the 4 T cell receptor beta chains listed below, sequenced in a study of cytomegalovirus exposure and HLA in healthy donors. Primers: 60 Vbeta forward and 13 Jbeta reverse. Sequencing used immunoSEQ multiplex PCR; TCRdb keeps in-frame clones, though not all of them. This table has 140,000 to 150,000 clones, around 79% appearing once. Material for sequencing was PBMCs. These receptors originate from a male donor in good health and CMV-seronegative.

V and J are TRBV20-1 and TRBJ2-7; 11 bases are shared with TRBD2. The germline CDR1 and CDR2 sequences are DFQATT and SNEGSKA (reference sequence). V trimming: 7 bases; J trimming: 6 bases; junction bases outside the gene matches: 2. This CDR3 has 11 residues. The CDR3 coding sequence is TGCAGTGGACTAGCGGGGATCGAGCAGTACTTC. Translating it yields CSGLAGIEQYF.

The chain has TRBV7-9 and TRBJ2-7, with TRBD2 matching 8 bases. J was trimmed by 3 bases and V by 2 bases; bases with no gene match: 3. The CDR3 is 14 residues long. Germline V gene sequence: CDR1 SEHNR, CDR2 FQNEAQ (reference sequence). CDR3 in amino acids: CASSLRGGDYEQYF. DNA for the CDR3: TGTGCCAGCAGCTTACGGGGGGGCGACTACGAGCAGTACTTC.

The rearrangement links TRBV27 to TRBJ1-3; weak D call: TRBD1 (5 bases). CDR3 size: 16 residues. V lost 8 bases to trimming and J lost 6 bases, with 23 bases between them. CDR1 and CDR2 from the germline V gene are MNHEY and SMNVEV (reference sequence). CDR3 residues: CASLAREQEHENTIYF. The CDR3 nucleotides are TGTGCCAGCTTGGCCCGAGAACAGGAGCATGAAAACACCATATATTTT.

The chain links TRBV11-2 to TRBJ1-2; 7 nucleotides line up with TRBD1. The CDR3 covers 15 residues. Germline V CDR1 and CDR2: SGHAT, FQNNGV. Trimming took 3 bases from V and 1 from J; bases not matched to a gene: 5. The CDR3 here is CASSFDREHNYGYTF. In DNA, the CDR3 is TGTGCCAGCAGCTTCGACAGGGAACATAACTATGGCTACACCTTC.